The clone carrying this T cell receptor beta chain was detected ten times or more. A J-beta primer mix and a sample-barcoded 5' primer were used in a second PCR of about 7 to 12 cycles. One entry per CDR3 protein results from TCRdb running MiXCR on the 5' RACE reads. The top ten clones hold roughly 17% of a sample with 850,000 or so distinct CDR3 sequences, less than 35% of them seen once. The data are from a study of blood T cells in healthy people across ages. V lost 7 bases and J lost 0, with 5 bases in between. The CDR3 runs to 12 residues. Material: blood. The genes are TRBV12-3 or TRBV12-4 and TRBJ2-3; D remains ambiguous. This sequence originates from a woman older than 75 in good health. DNA for the CDR3: TGTGCCAGCACCGGGAGCACAGATACGCAGTATTTT. Amino acids: CASTGSTDTQYF.